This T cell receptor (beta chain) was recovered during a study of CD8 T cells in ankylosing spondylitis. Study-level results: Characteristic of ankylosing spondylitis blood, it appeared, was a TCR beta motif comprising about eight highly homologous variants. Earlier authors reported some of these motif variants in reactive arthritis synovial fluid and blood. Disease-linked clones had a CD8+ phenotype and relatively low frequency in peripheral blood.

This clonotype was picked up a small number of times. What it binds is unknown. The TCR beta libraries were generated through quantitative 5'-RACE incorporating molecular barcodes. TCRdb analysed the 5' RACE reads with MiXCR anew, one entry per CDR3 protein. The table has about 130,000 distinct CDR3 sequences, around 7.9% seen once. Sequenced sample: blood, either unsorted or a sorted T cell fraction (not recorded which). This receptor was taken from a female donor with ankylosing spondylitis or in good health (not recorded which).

CDR3 residues: CASSRTGRETQYF. In nucleotides, the CDR3 is TGTGCCAGCAGCAGGACAGGAAGGGAGACCCAGTACTTC. The chain is built from TRBV12-3 or TRBV12-4 and TRBJ2-5, with 7 bases fitting TRBD1. The CDR3 is made up of 13 amino acids. V was pared by 6 bases and J by 5 bases, with 6 bases of the junction left unmatched.